The 2 T cell receptor beta chains presented below share a single source sample, sequenced in a study of control samples from healthy donors and cancer patients. Using immunoSEQ multiplex PCR, the repertoire was profiled, and TCRdb retains in-frame clones only, with some absent. The table includes approximately 50,000 clones, 85% to 95% detected once. The sequencing sample was made of blood. The receptor source for this set is a young man in good health.

V usage is TRBV11-2 and J usage is TRBJ2-2; 10 bases are a match to TRBD2. The CDR3 totals 16 residues. CDR1 and CDR2 from the germline V gene are SGHAT and FQNNGV. Trimming cost V 1 base and J 1 base; bases outside gene matches: 0. CDR3 DNA sequence: TGTGCCAGCAGCTTAGCTAGCGGGAGGAACACCGGGGAGCTGTTTTTT. Amino acid sequence: CASSLASGRNTGELFF.

The chain links TRBV5-1 to TRBJ2-3; D is unclear. Trimming removed 4 bases at V and 2 bases at J, with 14 bases between. CDR1 is SGHRS, CDR2 YFSETQ, per germline. The CDR3 spans 15 residues. CDR3 in DNA: TGCGCCAGCAGCACTGACTTGAGCCCCACAGATACGCAGTATTTT. This sequence encodes CASSTDLSPTDTQYF.